This note documents a single T cell receptor beta chain sequence. The sample belongs to a study of T cells after posttransplantation cyclophosphamide. Trimming cost V 0 bases and J 4 bases; bases outside gene matches: 15. This CDR3 contains 18 residues. CDR1 is SGHNT and CDR2 is YYREEE in the germline V gene (reference sequence). Produced via immunoSEQ multiplex PCR; TCRdb's table is partial and in-frame only. The repertoire holds tens of thousands of clones, with 86% as singletons. A marrow graft followed busulfan-fludarabine conditioning, with cyclophosphamide on days +3 and +4. The clonotype comes from a female patient aged 30 to 40 who received an allogeneic stem cell transplant from an unrelated donor, was CMV-positive, and had no GVHD. Some T cells may be supplied by the graft donor. J is TRBJ2-7 and V is TRBV5-4, with TRBD2 matching 8 bases. The specimen was PBMCs, collected after allogeneic stem cell transplant with posttransplant cyclophosphamide. CDR3 in DNA: TGTGCCAGCAGCTTGGGAGGGACTGGGGGCGGGGGGTGGTACGAGCAGTACTTC. Translated, it gives CASSLGGTGGGGWYEQYF.